The T cell receptor (beta chain) under discussion was sequenced for a study of shared clonotypes between healthy human individuals. TCRdb's table, derived via immunoSEQ multiplex PCR, lists solely in-frame clones and lacks some. The sample includes some 2.1 million clones, 90% to 95% of them seen just once. Germline V gene sequence: CDR1 SGHAT, CDR2 FQNNGV. The CDR3 extends over 13 amino acids. After removal of 6 bases from V and 4 bases from J, the junction contained 4 bases not matched to a gene. The genes are TRBV11-2 and TRBJ2-7, with 9 bases that match TRBD2. Sequences were obtained from naive CD4+ T cells sorted from blood. Subset indicated: CD45RA+ positively selected. This TCR was sampled from a young man in good health. The CDR3 DNA reads TGTGCCAGCAGGATTAGCGGGGGTTACGAGCAGTACTTC. Encoded protein: CASRISGGYEQYF.